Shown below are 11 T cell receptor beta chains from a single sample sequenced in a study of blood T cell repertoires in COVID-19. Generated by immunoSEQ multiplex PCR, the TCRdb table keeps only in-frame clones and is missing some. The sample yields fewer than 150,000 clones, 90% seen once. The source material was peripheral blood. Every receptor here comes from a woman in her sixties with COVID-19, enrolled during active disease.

The CDR3 DNA sequence: TGTGCCAGCAGCTTAGGGACTAGCGGGGGGGCCTGGGACAATGAGCAGTTCTTC. Its protein product is CASSLGTSGGAWDNEQFF. The genes are TRBV7-3 and TRBJ2-1, with 16 nucleotides matching TRBD2. J gave up 5 bases and V 2 bases, and 6 bases lay outside the gene matches. Per the germline V gene, CDR1 is SGHTA and CDR2 is FQGTGA. The CDR3 has 18 amino acids.

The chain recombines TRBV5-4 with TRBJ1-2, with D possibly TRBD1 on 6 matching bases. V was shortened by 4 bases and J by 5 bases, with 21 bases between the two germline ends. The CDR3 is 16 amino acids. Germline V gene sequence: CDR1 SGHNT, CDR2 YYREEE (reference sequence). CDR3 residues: CASSLMGGARRYGYTF. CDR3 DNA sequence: TGTGCCAGCAGCCTAATGGGGGGGGCCCGGAGGTATGGCTACACCTTC.

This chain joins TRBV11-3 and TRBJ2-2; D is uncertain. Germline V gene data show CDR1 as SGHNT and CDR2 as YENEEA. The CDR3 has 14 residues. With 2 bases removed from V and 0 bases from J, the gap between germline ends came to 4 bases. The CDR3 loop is CASSLSANTGELFF. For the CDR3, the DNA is TGTGCCAGCAGCTTATCAGCGAACACCGGGGAGCTGTTTTTT.

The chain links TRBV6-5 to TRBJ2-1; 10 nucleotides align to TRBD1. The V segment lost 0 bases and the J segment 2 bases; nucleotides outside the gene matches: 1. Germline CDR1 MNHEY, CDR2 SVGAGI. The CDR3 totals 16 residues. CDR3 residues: CASSYSDRGPYNEQFF. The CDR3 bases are TGTGCCAGCAGTTACTCCGACAGGGGGCCCTACAATGAGCAGTTCTTC.

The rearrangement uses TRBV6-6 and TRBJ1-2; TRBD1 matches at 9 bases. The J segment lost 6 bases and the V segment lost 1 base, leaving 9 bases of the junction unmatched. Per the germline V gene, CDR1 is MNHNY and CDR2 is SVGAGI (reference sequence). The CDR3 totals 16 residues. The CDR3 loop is CASSYFTPGQGNGYTF. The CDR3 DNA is TGTGCCAGCAGTTACTTCACCCCGGGACAGGGTAATGGCTACACCTTC.

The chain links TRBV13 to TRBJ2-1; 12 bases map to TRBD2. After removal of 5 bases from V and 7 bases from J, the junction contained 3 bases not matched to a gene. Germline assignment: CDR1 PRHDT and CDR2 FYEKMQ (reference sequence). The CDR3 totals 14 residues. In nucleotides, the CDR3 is TGTGCCAGCAGCCGTACTAGCGGGGGGAATGAGCAGTTCTTC. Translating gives CASSRTSGGNEQFF.

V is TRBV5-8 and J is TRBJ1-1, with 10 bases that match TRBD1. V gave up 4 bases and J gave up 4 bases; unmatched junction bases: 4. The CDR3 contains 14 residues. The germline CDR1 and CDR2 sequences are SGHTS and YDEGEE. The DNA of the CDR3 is TGTGCCAGCAGCAGGGGACAGGGGAGCACTGAAGCTTTCTTT. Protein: CASSRGQGSTEAFF.

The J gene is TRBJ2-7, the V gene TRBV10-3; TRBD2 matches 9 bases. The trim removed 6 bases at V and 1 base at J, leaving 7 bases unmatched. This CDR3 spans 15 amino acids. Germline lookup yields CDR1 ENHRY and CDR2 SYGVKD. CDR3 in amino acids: CAIRPAGGSSYEQYF. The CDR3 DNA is TGTGCCATCAGGCCAGCGGGGGGCTCTTCCTACGAGCAGTACTTC.

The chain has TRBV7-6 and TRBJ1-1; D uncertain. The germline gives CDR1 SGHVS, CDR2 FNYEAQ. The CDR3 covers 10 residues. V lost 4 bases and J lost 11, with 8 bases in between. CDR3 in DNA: TGTGCCAGCAGCTCCTATGTGGCTTTCTTT. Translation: CASSSYVAFF.

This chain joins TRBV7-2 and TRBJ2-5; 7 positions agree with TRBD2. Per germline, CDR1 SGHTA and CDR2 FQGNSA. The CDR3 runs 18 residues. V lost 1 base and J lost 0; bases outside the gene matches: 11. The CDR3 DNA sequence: TGTGCCAGCAGCTTAGGGGGGAGGGCAGGCTACAACCAAGAGACCCAGTACTTC. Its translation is CASSLGGRAGYNQETQYF. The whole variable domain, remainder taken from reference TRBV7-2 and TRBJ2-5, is GAGVSQSPSNKVTEKGKDVELRCDPISGHTALYWYRQSLGQGLEFLIYFQGNSAPDKSGLPSDRFSAERTGGSVSTLTIQRTQQEDSAVYLCASSLGGRAGYNQETQYFGPGTRLLVL.

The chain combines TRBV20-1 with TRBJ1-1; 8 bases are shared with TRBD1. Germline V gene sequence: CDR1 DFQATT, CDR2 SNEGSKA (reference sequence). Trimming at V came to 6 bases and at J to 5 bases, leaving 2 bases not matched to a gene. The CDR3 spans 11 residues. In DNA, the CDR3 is TGCAGTGCCCGGACAGGGACTGAAGCTTTCTTT. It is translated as CSARTGTEAFF.